This T cell receptor beta chain was recorded in a study of cytomegalovirus exposure and HLA in healthy donors. Study background: A data release that came early held approximately 92 million unique TCRs from HLA-typed donors. Among the 400 or so donors who were genotyped, 70% to 90% fell in the genetic ancestry cluster that is associated with self-reported Caucasian donors. Notes on the study in general: Analyzed later, association rates of TCRs varied across HLA loci, with DRB1 most and HLA-C fewest.

Primers: 60 Vbeta forward and 13 Jbeta reverse. Using immunoSEQ multiplex PCR, the repertoire was profiled, and TCRdb retains in-frame clones only, with some absent. The sample yields 250,000 to 350,000 clones, about nine tenths seen once. V shed 6 bases and J 10 bases; nucleotides not matched to a gene: 7. Germline lookup yields CDR1 MNHEY and CDR2 SMNVEV (reference sequence). The CDR3 has 13 amino acids. Comment on this clone: Its antigen is currently unknown.

The receptor was derived from a man aged 35 to 55 in good health and CMV-seropositive. The genes are TRBV27 and TRBJ2-1; TRBD2 matches 9 bases. Sequencing was carried out using PBMCs. The CDR3 sequence is CASRSGLAEEQFF. For the CDR3, the DNA is TGTGCCAGCAGGTCGGGACTAGCTGAAGAGCAGTTCTTC.